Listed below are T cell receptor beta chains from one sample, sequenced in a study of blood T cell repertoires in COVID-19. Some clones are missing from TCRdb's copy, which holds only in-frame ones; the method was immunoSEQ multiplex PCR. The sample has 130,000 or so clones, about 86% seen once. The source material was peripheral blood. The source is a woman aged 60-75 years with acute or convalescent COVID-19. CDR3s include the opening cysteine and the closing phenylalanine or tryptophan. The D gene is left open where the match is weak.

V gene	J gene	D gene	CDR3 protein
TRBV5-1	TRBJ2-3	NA	CASSLVPGGTDTQYF
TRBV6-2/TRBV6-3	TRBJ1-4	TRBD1	CASSYPNRGLRTNEKLFF
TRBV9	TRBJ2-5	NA	CASSVAAGSGETQYF
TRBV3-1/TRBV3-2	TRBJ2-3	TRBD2	CASSPAGGSSSTDTQYF
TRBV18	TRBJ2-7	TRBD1	CASSTRQGLHEQYF
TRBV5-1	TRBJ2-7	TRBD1	CASSLGQGYYEQYF
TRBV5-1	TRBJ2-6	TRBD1	CASSLAGTGAGANVLTF
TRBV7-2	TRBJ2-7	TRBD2	CASSQTSGGSYEQYF
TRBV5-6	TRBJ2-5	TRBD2	CASSAPGLAGETQYF
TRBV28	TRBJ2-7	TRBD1	CASPPPATGEDEQYF
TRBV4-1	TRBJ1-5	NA	CASSQDSRGGLGWPQHF
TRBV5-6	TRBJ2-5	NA	CASSLGPGETQYF
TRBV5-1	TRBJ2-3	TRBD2	CASSGLAGMDTQYF
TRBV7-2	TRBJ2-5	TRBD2	CASSLDRGRQETQYF
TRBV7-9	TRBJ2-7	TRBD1	CASSLAAGGNYEQYF
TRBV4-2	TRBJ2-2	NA	CASSQGLILQGRTGELFF
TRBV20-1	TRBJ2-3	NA	CSASGPPIPDTQYF
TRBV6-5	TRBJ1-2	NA	CASKGLRGPDYGYTF
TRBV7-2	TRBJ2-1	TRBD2	CASRLAGGNEQFF
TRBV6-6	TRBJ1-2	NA	CASSPTSGALEGYTF
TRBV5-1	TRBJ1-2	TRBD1	CASSEDRGVDGYTF
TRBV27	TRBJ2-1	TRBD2	CASSLIVGLAYNEQFF
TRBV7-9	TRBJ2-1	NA	CASSFTQNEQFF
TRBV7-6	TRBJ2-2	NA	CASSLGQELFF
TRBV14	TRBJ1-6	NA	CASSQMRFNSPLHF
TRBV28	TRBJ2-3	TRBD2	CASRGLAGGADTQYF
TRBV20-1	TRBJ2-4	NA	CSARRAGPQYF
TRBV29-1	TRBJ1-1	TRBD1	CSARTGAAEAFF
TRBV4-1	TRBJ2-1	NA	CASSQDKNWYEQFF
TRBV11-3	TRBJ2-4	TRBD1	CASSKTGRNIQYF
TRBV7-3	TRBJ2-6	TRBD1	CASSPNRGLPGANVLTF
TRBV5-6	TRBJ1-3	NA	CASSFKVSGVPSGNTIYF
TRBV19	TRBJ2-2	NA	CASSIVGNTGELFF
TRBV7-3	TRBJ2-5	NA	CASSSETGKYQETQYF
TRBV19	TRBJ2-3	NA	CASSIPGGRLNF
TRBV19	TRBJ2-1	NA	CASLQGQNEQFF
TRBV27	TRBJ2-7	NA	CASSPLRTGKNEQYF
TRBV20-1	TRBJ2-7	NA	CSASNRVQYF
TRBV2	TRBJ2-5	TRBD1	CASRGTVQETQYF
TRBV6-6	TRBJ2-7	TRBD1	CASSWGQGVSEQYF
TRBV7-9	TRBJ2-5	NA	CASSILGEGQYF
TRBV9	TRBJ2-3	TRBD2	CASTPVGGGADTQYF
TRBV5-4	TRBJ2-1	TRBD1	CASSLTSGTGSYNEQFF
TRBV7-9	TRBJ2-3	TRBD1	CASSFTDRATDTQYF
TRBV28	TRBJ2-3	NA	CASSAVSLEYF
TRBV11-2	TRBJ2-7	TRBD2	CASSPGLAGVSYEQYF
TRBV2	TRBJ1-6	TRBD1	CASTWTGSSYNSPLHF
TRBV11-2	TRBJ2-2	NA	CASSPRTANTGELFF
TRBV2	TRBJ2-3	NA	CASSDQGLGDTQYF
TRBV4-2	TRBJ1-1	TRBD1	CASSQEGQGGEAFF
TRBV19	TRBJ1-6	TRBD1	CASSSRDSGNSPLHF
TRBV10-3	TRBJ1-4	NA	CAISESSGVPATNEKLFF
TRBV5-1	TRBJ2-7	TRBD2	CASSPGLSYEQYF
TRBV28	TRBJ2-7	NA	CASSGLPHEQYF
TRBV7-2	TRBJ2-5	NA	CASRRRGGQQETQYF
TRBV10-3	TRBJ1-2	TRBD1	CAISDRTGGASGYTF
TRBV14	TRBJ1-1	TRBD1	CASSQDNRGLTEAFF
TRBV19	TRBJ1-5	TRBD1	CASSIVGQGSNQPQHF
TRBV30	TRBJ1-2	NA	CAWSPTLFSNYGYTF